This T cell receptor (beta chain) was recorded in a study of identical twins. V shed 5 bases and J shed 1 base, with 8 bases lying between them. CDR3 length: 12 residues. Germline V gives CDR1 SQVTM, CDR2 ANQGSEA. Every one of the donors was a healthy Caucasian. Via MiXCR, TCRdb re-called the 5' RACE reads, giving one row per CDR3 protein. The sample includes 400,000 to 550,000 distinct CDR3 sequences, more than 20% of them seen just once. The sample was also reused in another study, on T cells expressing NK-cell markers. That report adds: No clear determination of HCMV specificity was made for expanded NKG2C+ T cell clones.

The sequenced sample was CD4+ T cells sorted from blood. The rearrangement joins TRBV29-1 to TRBJ2-5; D gene ambiguous. The TCR sequence derives from a woman aged 18-29 years in good health. The CDR3 loop is CSVLGCQETQYF. The CDR3 nucleotides are TGCAGCGTTCTGGGGTGCCAAGAGACCCAGTACTTC.